These T cell receptor beta chains were read from a single sample in a study of sequential checkpoint blockade in melanoma. Libraries were prepared by immunoSEQ multiplex PCR; TCRdb keeps only in-frame clonotypes and omits some of them. Found here are tens of thousands of clones, 83% of them singletons; the top ten hold 17%. Here the sequenced sample was CD8+ T cells sorted from blood (inferred from file names), taken from a patient given nivolumab and ipilimumab in sequence. The receptors here all came from a human donor with melanoma. Each CDR3 is given without its conserved first and last residue. Where a row states a size, it is once, few, many or the class of an expanded clone; other rows omit it.

clone size: once
J gene: TRBJ1-2
V gene: TRBV7-2
CDR3 protein: ASSRGSHYGYT

clone size: NA
J gene: TRBJ2-3
V gene: TRBV14
CDR3 protein: ASSQVRGRSDTQY

clone size: few
J gene: TRBJ1-6
V gene: TRBV7-9
CDR3 protein: ASRGTGFNSPLH

clone size: NA
J gene: TRBJ2-1
V gene: TRBV2
CDR3 protein: ARERGGSPYNEQF

clone size: NA
J gene: TRBJ2-1
V gene: TRBV4-2
CDR3 protein: ASSQEIYSGVGGEQF

clone size: once
J gene: TRBJ2-1
V gene: TRBV13
CDR3 protein: ASSVSPLSDEQF

clone size: NA
J gene: TRBJ2-7
V gene: TRBV7-6
CDR3 protein: ASSLGTFLSSYEQY

clone size: NA
J gene: TRBJ2-7
V gene: TRBV4-1
CDR3 protein: ASSQSGTSGGEQY

clone size: NA
J gene: TRBJ2-1
V gene: TRBV29-1
CDR3 protein: SVVRFNSPPNNEQF

clone size: NA
J gene: TRBJ2-7
V gene: TRBV7-2
CDR3 protein: ASSLRGGQVEQY

clone size: once
J gene: TRBJ2-7
V gene: TRBV9
CDR3 protein: ASSPTGVIDEQY

clone size: few
J gene: TRBJ2-7
V gene: TRBV30
CDR3 protein: AWGTGGGYEQY

clone size: NA
J gene: TRBJ1-6
V gene: TRBV19
CDR3 protein: ASSIGTGSSPLH

clone size: NA
J gene: TRBJ2-7
V gene: TRBV9
CDR3 protein: ASSVGGGLAGGLVEQY

clone size: NA
J gene: TRBJ2-7
V gene: TRBV7-8
CDR3 protein: ASSLVQSGQGVDEQY